This T cell receptor (beta chain) originates from a study of glioma-infiltrating T cells after dendritic cell vaccination. At the level of the study: Glioblastoma patients came from Phase I and II dendritic cell vaccination trials. Patients received three intradermal dendritic cell vaccine injections at biweekly intervals.

Only one count was recorded for this clone. Time point noted: after dendritic cell vaccination, including at tumor progression/relapse. Patients had residual fresh-frozen tumor tissue and more than two years of survival data. Blood PBMC samples: pre-vaccination, two weeks post third vaccination, and at tumor progression. This table comes from immunoSEQ multiplex PCR, and its TCRdb copy is limited to in-frame clones, with some not included. The sample has fewer than 90,000 clones; about four fifths are singletons. Germline V gene sequence: CDR1 ENHRY, CDR2 SYGVKD. CDR3 length: 13 residues. J lost 8 bases, V lost 6 bases, and 5 bases had no gene match.

The chain employs TRBV10-3 and TRBJ1-4, with TRBD1 identical over 8 bases. The TCR originated in a human donor with glioblastoma. The source was blood, collected after dendritic cell vaccination. CDR3 in amino acids: CAIRETGAEKLFF. For the CDR3, the DNA is TGTGCCATCAGAGAGACAGGGGCCGAAAAACTGTTTTTT.